Listed below are T cell receptor beta chains from one sample, sequenced in a study of blood T cell repertoires in COVID-19. Produced via immunoSEQ multiplex PCR; TCRdb's table is partial and in-frame only. The data contain about 160,000 clones, around 80% of them singletons. Sequenced: peripheral blood. These receptors all come from an elderly woman with active or convalescent COVID-19. CDR3s include the opening cysteine and the closing phenylalanine or tryptophan. The D gene is left open where the match is weak. For some rows the clone size is stated as once, few or many, or as a class when expanded; others skip it.

V	D	J	length	size	CDR3	DNA
TRBV27	TRBD1	TRBJ1-1	14	.	CASMSPGGNTEAFF	TGTGCCAGCATGTCCCCAGGGGGGAACACTGAAGCTTTCTTT
TRBV7-9	.	TRBJ2-7	14	.	CASSPRTASYEQYF	TGTGCCAGCAGCCCTCGGACAGCTTCCTACGAGCAGTACTTC
TRBV2	.	TRBJ1-2	14	few	CASTETGPRSGYTF	TGTGCCAGCACCGAGACAGGACCTCGAAGTGGCTACACCTTC
TRBV27	.	TRBJ1-1	17	.	CASIQRGFLLDYTEAFF	TGTGCCAGCATCCAAAGGGGGTTCCTATTGGATTACACTGAAGCTTTCTTT
TRBV14	TRBD1	TRBJ1-4	14	.	CASSHIQGAEKLFF	TGTGCCAGCAGCCACATACAGGGGGCGGAAAAACTGTTTTTT
TRBV7-2	TRBD1	TRBJ2-7	15	.	CASSFGQGRSYEQYF	TGTGCCAGCAGCTTTGGACAGGGGCGCTCCTACGAGCAGTACTTC
TRBV12-3/TRBV12-4	.	TRBJ1-2	12	.	CASRQGIDGYTF	TGTGCCAGCAGACAGGGAATCGATGGCTACACCTTC
TRBV11-2	TRBD1	TRBJ2-7	15	.	CASSLWDREGYEQYF	TGTGCCAGCAGCTTATGGGACAGGGAGGGCTACGAGCAGTACTTC
TRBV11-2	.	TRBJ1-2	20	.	CASSLESGVGGGLFNYGYTF	TGTGCCAGCAGCTTAGAATCGGGAGTTGGTGGGGGACTCTTTAACTATGGCTACACCTTC
TRBV19	.	TRBJ1-5	12	few	CASLEGNQPQHF	TGTGCCAGTTTGGAGGGGAATCAGCCCCAGCATTTT
TRBV10-3	TRBD1	TRBJ1-1	14	.	CAIFKTGLSTEAFF	TGTGCCATCTTCAAGACAGGGCTAAGCACTGAAGCTTTCTTT
TRBV2	.	TRBJ2-5	15	.	CASSEGISEGETQYF	TGTGCCAGCAGTGAAGGCATCTCGGAGGGGGAGACCCAGTACTTC
TRBV5-1	.	TRBJ1-3	15	.	CASSFSGNSGNTIYF	TGCGCCAGCAGCTTCTCAGGGAACTCTGGAAACACCATATATTTT
TRBV19	.	TRBJ1-1	17	.	CASSVGKIRDLITEAFF	TGTGCCAGTAGCGTGGGAAAAATCAGGGATCTGATAACTGAAGCTTTCTTT
TRBV7-2	.	TRBJ2-7	15	.	CASSPGQAEGAEQYF	TGTGCCAGCAGCCCAGGACAGGCGGAGGGAGCCGAGCAGTACTTC
TRBV27	TRBD2	TRBJ2-1	15	.	CASSSHSGSRNEQFF	TGTGCCAGCAGTTCCCATAGCGGGTCACGCAATGAGCAGTTCTTC
TRBV28	.	TRBJ2-1	13	.	CASRQSSYNEQFF	TGTGCCAGCAGACAAAGCTCCTACAATGAGCAGTTCTTC
TRBV10-3	.	TRBJ2-2	17	.	CAISAVGGGSNTGELFF	TGTGCCATCAGTGCTGTGGGGGGTGGATCGAACACCGGGGAGCTGTTTTTT
TRBV2	.	TRBJ1-4	16	.	CASSVKAGNLNEKLFF	TGTGCCAGCAGTGTAAAGGCAGGGAACCTTAATGAAAAACTGTTTTTT
TRBV3-1/TRBV3-2	TRBD1	TRBJ2-7	16	.	CASSQDRGQGPNEQYF	TGTGCCAGCAGCCAAGATCGAGGACAGGGTCCGAACGAGCAGTACTTC
TRBV19	TRBD1	TRBJ2-1	16	few	CASSTHPGQGAFEQFF	TGTGCCAGTAGTACCCACCCGGGACAGGGGGCTTTTGAGCAGTTCTTC
TRBV4-3	TRBD1	TRBJ2-2	18	.	CASSQGAGTGLKTGELFF	TGCGCCAGCAGCCAAGGGGCAGGGACAGGGCTTAAGACCGGGGAGCTGTTTTTT
TRBV7-9	TRBD1	TRBJ2-2	16	.	CASSGRDRGTVGELFF	TGTGCCAGCAGCGGCAGGGACAGGGGGACGGTCGGGGAGCTGTTTTTT
TRBV11-2	.	TRBJ1-1	14	.	CASSFRSGNTEAFF	TGTGCCAGCAGCTTTAGGTCGGGGAACACTGAAGCTTTCTTT